The 7 T cell receptor beta chains below all came from one sample that was sequenced in a study of radiotherapy plus CTLA-4 blockade in lung cancer. TCRdb's table, derived via immunoSEQ multiplex PCR, lists solely in-frame clones and lacks some. The sample yields about 97,000 clones, 60% to 75% seen once. This specimen consisted of peripheral blood, obtained from a patient treated with radiotherapy plus ipilimumab. The receptors were gathered from a human donor with non-small cell lung cancer who had a partial response to radiotherapy plus ipilimumab. Some clones in this sample may be carry-over from other donors' samples.

The chain couples TRBV5-6 to TRBJ2-3; tentatively, D is TRBD2 (7 bases). Germline V lookup: CDR1 SGHDT, CDR2 YYEEEE. Trimming shortened V by 1 base and J by 7 bases, and 19 bases separated the two germline ends. This CDR3 region has 16 residues. CDR3: CASSLIGGPNTNTQYF. The DNA for the CDR3 is TGTGCCAGCAGCTTGATCGGGGGGCCCAACACGAATACGCAGTATTTT.

The chain employs TRBV9 and TRBJ2-5; unclear D gene. Judging by the DNA end, TRBJ2-7 fits better; the J call may be wrong. This CDR3 has 13 amino acids. Germline V gene sequence: CDR1 SGDLS, CDR2 YYNGEE. This chain's CDR3 is CASSVDLRREQYF. Written as DNA, the CDR3 is TGTGCCAGCAGCGTAGACCTCAGGCGCGAGCAGTACTTC.

The V and J genes are TRBV30 and TRBJ2-1; a weak D match, TRBD2 (5 bases). Trimming pared 0 bases from V and 6 bases from J, leaving 12 bases between. Germline CDR1 and CDR2: GTSNPN and SVGIG (reference sequence). The CDR3 is 14 residues long. For the CDR3, the DNA is TGTGCCTGGAGTGTACTAGTCTCAATCAATGAGCAGTTCTTC. Its translation is CAWSVLVSINEQFF.

This chain joins TRBV2 and TRBJ1-2, with a possible D match to TRBD1 (6 bases). CDR1 SNHLY and CDR2 FYNNEI come from the germline V gene. Trimming took 6 bases from V and 8 from J, leaving 16 bases between them. This CDR3 has 13 residues. The CDR3 DNA follows: TGTGCCAGCAGCGCCCAGGGGTTTCGGGGCTACACCTTC. The encoded protein is CASSAQGFRGYTF. Drawing the rest from reference TRBV2 and TRBJ1-2, the complete variable domain is EPEVTQTPSHQVTQMGQEVILRCVPISNHLYFYWYRQILGQKVEFLVSFYNNEISEKSEIFDDQFSVERPDGSNFTLKIRSTKLEDSAMYFCASSAQGFRGYTFGSGTRLTVV.

The chain employs TRBV6-5 and TRBJ1-2; tentative D call: TRBD1 (6 bases). The CDR3 spans 14 residues. The ends were cut back, 0 bases at V and 7 bases at J, with 12 bases in the middle. Germline values: CDR1 MNHEY, CDR2 SVGAGI. The DNA for the CDR3 is TGTGCCAGCAGTTACTCGGCAGGGGAGGGTGGCTACACCTTC. It encodes CASSYSAGEGGYTF.

This clone was counted a few times. The chain employs TRBV19 and TRBJ1-1, with TRBD1 identical over 9 bases. CDR1 LNHDA and CDR2 SQIVND come from the germline V gene (reference sequence). V lost 6 bases, J lost 6 bases, and 8 bases stayed unmatched. The CDR3 runs 14 residues. The CDR3 loop is CASRPGQGISEAFF. The CDR3 DNA follows: TGTGCCAGTAGACCGGGACAGGGAATCTCTGAAGCTTTCTTT.

The gene calls are TRBV7-3 and TRBJ2-1; D not resolved. This CDR3 region has 16 residues. Germline CDR1 is SGHTA and CDR2 is FQGTGA. The V end was cut by 5 bases, the J end by 0 bases, with 14 bases between. This CDR3 reads CASSREYASSYNEQFF. The DNA of the CDR3 is TGTGCCAGCAGCCGAGAGTACGCCTCCTCCTACAATGAGCAGTTCTTC.